This T cell receptor beta chain is drawn from a study of T-cell reconstitution after alpha-beta-depleted transplantation in children. Study-wide findings and caveats: Newly produced T cells mostly accounted for T-cell counts and diversity one year post-transplant.

Concerning this clonotype: What it binds is unknown.

With 2 bases clipped from V and 4 bases from J, the junction kept 3 bases outside the gene matches. CDR3 length equals 15 residues. Researchers prepared the TCRbeta library using unique molecular identifiers, the study reports. Using its own MiXCR run on the PCR reads, TCRdb lists one record per CDR3 protein. The sample has hundreds of thousands of distinct CDR3 sequences, around 13% seen once. The TCR sequence derives from a male patient under 18 who had a stem cell transplant for acute myeloid leukemia, so the T cells may come from the graft donor. Sequencing used PBMCs, mostly from graft donor cells, obtained 360 days after TCRalphabeta/CD19-depleted stem cell transplant. The J gene is TRBJ2-2, the V gene TRBV12-3 or TRBV12-4, with 8 bases identical to TRBD1. DNA of the CDR3: TGTGCCAGCAGTTTATTTACAGGGGGCACCGGGGAGCTGTTTTTT. Encoded protein: CASSLFTGGTGELFF.